The clone carrying this T cell receptor beta chain was recorded many times. The antigen remains undetermined. Time point specified: newly diagnosed GD, antithyroid drugs for less than 3 months. RNA from PBMCs was the source of the TCR library. These data come from a study of regulatory T cells in long-lasting Graves disease. Background on the study: Duration of antithyroid drug therapy among newly diagnosed Graves' patients was under 3 months.

Study observations and caveats: No thyroid tissue was studied; the work used peripheral blood only. The number of shared public clonotypes was higher in persistent patients (2,741) than new patients (roughly 970).

Arm-PCR of CDR3 regions with iRepertoire HTBI primers generated TCR beta libraries. Each CDR3 protein is one row after TCRdb ran MiXCR on the multiplex PCR reads. The sample yields a few hundred thousand distinct CDR3 sequences, approximately 18% seen once. The CDR3 runs 14 residues. CDR1 and CDR2 (germline): MNHNS, SASEGT. V shed 10 bases, J shed 8 bases, and the junction held 12 bases outside the gene matches. The same data also went into a second study, on T cells in Graves' hyperthyroidism and ophthalmopathy. According to that study: RT-PCR in the first round (using the HTBI primer set) targeted the TCR CDR3.

This sequence joins TRBV6-1 and TRBJ2-4; 9 bases are shared with TRBD1. This TCR was sampled from a woman aged 25 to 39 with Graves disease. Sequenced here: peripheral blood mononuclear cells (PBMCs), sampled at new diagnosis, from a patient treated with antithyroid drugs. The CDR3 DNA is TGTGCCACGACCCCGCGGGACAGGGAGGACATTCAGTACTTC. Translating gives CATTPRDREDIQYF.